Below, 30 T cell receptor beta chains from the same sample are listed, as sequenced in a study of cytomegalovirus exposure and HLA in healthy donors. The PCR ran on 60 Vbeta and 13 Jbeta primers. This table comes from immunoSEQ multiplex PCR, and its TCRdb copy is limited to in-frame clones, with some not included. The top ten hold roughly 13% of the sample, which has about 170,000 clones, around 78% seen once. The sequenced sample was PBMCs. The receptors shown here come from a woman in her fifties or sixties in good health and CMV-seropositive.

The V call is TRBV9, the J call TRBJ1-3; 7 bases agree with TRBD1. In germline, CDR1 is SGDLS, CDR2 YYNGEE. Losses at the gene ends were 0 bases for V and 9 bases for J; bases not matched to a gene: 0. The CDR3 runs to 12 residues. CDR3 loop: CASSVEGATIYF. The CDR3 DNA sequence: TGTGCCAGCAGCGTAGAGGGGGCCACCATATATTTT.

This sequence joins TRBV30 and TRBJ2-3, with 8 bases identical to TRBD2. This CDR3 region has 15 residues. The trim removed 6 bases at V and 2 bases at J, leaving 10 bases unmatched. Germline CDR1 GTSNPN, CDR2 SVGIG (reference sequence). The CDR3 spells CACHLERGSTDTQYF. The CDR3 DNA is TGTGCCTGCCACCTGGAGCGGGGGTCCACAGATACGCAGTATTTT.

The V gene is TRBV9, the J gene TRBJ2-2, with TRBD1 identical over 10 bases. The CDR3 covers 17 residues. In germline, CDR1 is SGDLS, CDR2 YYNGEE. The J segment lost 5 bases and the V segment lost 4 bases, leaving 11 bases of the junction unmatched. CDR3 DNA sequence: TGTGCCAGCAGCCTCCGCTTGACAGGGGGCAGAACCGGGGAGCTGTTTTTT. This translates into CASSLRLTGGRTGELFF. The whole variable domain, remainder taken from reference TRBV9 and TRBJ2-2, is DSGVTQTPKHLITATGQRVTLRCSPRSGDLSVYWYQQSLDQGLQFLIQYYNGEERAKGNILERFSAQQFPDLHSELNLSSLELGDSALYFCASSLRLTGGRTGELFFGEGSRLTVL.

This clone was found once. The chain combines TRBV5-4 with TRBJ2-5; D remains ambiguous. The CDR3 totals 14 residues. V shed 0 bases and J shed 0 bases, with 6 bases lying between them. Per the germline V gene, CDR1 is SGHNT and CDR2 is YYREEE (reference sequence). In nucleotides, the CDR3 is TGTGCCAGCAGCTTGGCCGCGAACCAAGAGACCCAGTACTTC. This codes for CASSLAANQETQYF.

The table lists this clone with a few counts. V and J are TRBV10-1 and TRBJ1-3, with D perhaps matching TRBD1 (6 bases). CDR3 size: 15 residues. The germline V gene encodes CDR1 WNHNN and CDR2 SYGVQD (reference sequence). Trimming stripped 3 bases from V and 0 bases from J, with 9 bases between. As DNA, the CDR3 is TGCGCCAGCAGTGATACGACAGGCTCTGGAAACACCATATATTTT. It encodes CASSDTTGSGNTIYF.

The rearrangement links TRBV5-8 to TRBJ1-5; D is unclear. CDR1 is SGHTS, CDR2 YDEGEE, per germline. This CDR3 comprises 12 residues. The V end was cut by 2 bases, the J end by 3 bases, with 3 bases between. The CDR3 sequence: CASSFLNQPQHF. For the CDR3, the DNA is TGTGCCAGCAGCTTCCTCAATCAGCCCCAGCATTTT.

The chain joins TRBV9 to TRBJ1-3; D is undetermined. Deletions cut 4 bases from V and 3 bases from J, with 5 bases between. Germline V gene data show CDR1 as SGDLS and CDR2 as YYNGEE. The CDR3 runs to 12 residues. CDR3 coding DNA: TGTGCCAGCAGCTCCGGTGGAAACACCATATATTTT. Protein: CASSSGGNTIYF.

The CDR3 sequence: CASNRGADTQYF. The CDR3 coding sequence is TGTGCCAGCAACCGGGGAGCGGATACGCAGTATTTT. The chain couples TRBV6-6 to TRBJ2-3, with D maybe TRBD2 (5 bases). V lost 7 bases and J lost 6, with 11 bases in between. In germline, CDR1 is MNHNY, CDR2 SVGAGI (reference sequence). CDR3 length equals 12 residues.

The CDR3 sequence: CASRLGEGLNYGYTF. CDR3 nucleotide sequence: TGTGCCAGCAGACTAGGGGAGGGCCTCAACTATGGCTACACCTTC. The chain uses TRBV6-6 and TRBJ1-2; D may be TRBD1 (5 bases). Trimming pared 6 bases from V and 2 bases from J, leaving 16 bases between. CDR3 length: 15 residues. Germline-derived CDR1 and CDR2 are MNHNY and SVGAGI (reference sequence).

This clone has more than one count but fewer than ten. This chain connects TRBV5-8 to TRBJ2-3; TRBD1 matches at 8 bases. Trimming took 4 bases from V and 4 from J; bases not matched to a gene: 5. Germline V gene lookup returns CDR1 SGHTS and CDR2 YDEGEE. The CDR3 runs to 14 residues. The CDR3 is CASSDRGAADTQYF. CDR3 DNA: TGTGCCAGCAGCGACAGGGGTGCCGCAGATACGCAGTATTTT.

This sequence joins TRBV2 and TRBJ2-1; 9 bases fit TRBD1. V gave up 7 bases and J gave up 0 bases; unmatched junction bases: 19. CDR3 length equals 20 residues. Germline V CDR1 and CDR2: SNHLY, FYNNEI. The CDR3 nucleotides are TGTGCCAGCAATTGGGGGGGGACAGGGTTCAACCAAGGCTCCTACAATGAGCAGTTCTTC. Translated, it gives CASNWGGTGFNQGSYNEQFF.

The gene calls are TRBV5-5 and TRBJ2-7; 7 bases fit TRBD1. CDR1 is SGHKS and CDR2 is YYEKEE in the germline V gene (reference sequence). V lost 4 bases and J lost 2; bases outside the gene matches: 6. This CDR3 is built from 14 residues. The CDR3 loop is CASSITGDAYEQYF. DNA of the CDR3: TGTGCCAGCAGCATTACAGGGGATGCCTACGAGCAGTACTTC.

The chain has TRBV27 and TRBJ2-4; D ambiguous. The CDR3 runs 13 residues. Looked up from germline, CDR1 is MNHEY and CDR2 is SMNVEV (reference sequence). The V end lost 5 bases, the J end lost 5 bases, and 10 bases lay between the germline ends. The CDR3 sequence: CASSPRVENIQYF. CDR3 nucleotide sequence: TGTGCCAGCAGTCCCCGGGTCGAAAACATTCAGTACTTC.

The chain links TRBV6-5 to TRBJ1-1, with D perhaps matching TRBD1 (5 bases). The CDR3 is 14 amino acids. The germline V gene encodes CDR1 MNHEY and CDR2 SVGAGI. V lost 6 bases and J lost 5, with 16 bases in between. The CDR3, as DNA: TGTGCCAGCAGGGTAGGTCGGGGGAATACTGAAGCTTTCTTT. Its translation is CASRVGRGNTEAFF.

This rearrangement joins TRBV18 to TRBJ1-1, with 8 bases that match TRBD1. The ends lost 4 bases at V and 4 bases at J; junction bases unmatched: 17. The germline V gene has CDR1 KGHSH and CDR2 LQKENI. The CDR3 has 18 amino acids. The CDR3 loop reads CASSLRTGNLVVVTEAFF. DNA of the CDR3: TGTGCCAGCTCACTCCGGACAGGGAACCTAGTTGTGGTCACTGAAGCTTTCTTT.

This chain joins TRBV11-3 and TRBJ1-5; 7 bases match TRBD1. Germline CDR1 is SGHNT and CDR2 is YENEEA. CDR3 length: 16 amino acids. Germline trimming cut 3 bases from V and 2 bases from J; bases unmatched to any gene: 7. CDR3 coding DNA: TGTGCCAGCAGCTTGACCGAGGGACAGCGCAATCAGCCCCAGCATTTT. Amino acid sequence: CASSLTEGQRNQPQHF.

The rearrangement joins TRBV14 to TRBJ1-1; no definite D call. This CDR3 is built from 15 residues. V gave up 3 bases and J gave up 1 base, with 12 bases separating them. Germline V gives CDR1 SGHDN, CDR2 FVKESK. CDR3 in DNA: TGTGCCAGCAGCCAGTCTTTGGGCAGGAACACTGAAGCTTTCTTT. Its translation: CASSQSLGRNTEAFF.

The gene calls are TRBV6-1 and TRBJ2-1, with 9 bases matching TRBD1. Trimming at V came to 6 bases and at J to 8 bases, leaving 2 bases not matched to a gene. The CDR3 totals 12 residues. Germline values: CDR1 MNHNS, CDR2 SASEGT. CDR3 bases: TGTGCCAGCAGGGACAGGGGCTATGAGCAGTTCTTC. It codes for CASRDRGYEQFF.

CDR3 nucleotides: TGTGCCAGCAGTTTAGAGGCAGGGGTATCCAACTATGGCTACACCTTC. It specifies CASSLEAGVSNYGYTF. The chain recombines TRBV27 with TRBJ1-2, with D tentatively TRBD1 (6 bases). Trimming took off 2 bases at V and 2 bases at J, with 15 bases between the two ends. Germline V gene sequence: CDR1 MNHEY, CDR2 SMNVEV (reference sequence). CDR3 length: 16 residues.

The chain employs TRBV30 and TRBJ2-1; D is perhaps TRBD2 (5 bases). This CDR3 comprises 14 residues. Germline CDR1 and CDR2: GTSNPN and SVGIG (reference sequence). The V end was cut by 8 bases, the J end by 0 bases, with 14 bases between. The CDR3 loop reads CALGRGSSYNEQFF. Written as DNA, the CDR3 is TGTGCCCTAGGGAGAGGGAGCTCCTACAATGAGCAGTTCTTC.

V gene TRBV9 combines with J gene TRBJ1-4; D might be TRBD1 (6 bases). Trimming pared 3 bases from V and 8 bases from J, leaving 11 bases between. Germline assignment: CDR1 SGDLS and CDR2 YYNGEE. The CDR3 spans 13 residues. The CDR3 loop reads CASSEGHTEKLFF. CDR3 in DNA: TGTGCCAGCAGCGAGGGACATACCGAAAAACTGTTTTTT.

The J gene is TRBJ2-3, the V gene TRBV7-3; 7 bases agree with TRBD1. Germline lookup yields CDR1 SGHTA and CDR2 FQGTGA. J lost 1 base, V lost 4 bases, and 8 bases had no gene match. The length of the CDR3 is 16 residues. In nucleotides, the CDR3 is TGTGCCAGCAGCTCGTCGACAGGGAGAGGCACAGATACGCAGTATTTT. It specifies CASSSSTGRGTDTQYF.

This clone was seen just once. The CDR3 bases are TGCGCCAGCAGCGCTACCGGGACAGGGTTCGACGAGCAGTACTTC. Translation: CASSATGTGFDEQYF. The V gene is TRBV5-1, the J gene TRBJ2-7; TRBD1 agrees at 9 bases. The V and J ends lost 4 bases and 5 bases, in that order; junction bases with no gene match: 10. The CDR3 sequence is 15 residues long. Germline CDR1 SGHRS, CDR2 YFSETQ.

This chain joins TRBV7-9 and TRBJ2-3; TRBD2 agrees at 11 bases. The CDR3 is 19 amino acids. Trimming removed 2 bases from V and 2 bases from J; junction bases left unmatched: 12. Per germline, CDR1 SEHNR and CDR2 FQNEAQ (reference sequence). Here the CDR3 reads CASSLPKPGLADSTDTQYF. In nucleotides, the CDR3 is TGTGCCAGCAGCTTACCCAAACCGGGACTAGCGGATTCCACAGATACGCAGTATTTT.

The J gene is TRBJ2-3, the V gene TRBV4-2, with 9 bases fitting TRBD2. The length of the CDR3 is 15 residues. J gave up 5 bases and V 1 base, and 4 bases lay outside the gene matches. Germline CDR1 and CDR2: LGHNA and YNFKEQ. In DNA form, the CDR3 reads TGTGCCAGCAGCCAAGGCGGGGGGGCCAGAGATACGCAGTATTTT. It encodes CASSQGGGARDTQYF.

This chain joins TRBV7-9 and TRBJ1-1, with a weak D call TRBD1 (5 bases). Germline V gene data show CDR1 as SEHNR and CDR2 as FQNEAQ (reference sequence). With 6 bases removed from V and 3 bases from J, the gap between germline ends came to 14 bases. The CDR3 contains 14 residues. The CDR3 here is CASRRDSAYTEAFF. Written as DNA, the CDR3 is TGTGCCAGCAGAAGAGACAGTGCTTACACTGAAGCTTTCTTT.

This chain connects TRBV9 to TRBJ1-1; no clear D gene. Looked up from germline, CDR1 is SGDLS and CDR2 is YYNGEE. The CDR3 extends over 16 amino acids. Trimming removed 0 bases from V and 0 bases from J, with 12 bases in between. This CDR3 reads CASSVEPTYLNTEAFF. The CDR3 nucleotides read TGTGCCAGCAGCGTAGAACCTACCTATTTGAACACTGAAGCTTTCTTT.

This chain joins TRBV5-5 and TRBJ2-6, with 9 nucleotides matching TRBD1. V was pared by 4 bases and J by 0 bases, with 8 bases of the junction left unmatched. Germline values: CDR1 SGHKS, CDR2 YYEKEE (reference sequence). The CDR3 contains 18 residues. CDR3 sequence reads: CASSIAGTGISGANVLTF. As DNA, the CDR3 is TGTGCCAGCAGCATAGCCGGGACAGGGATCTCTGGGGCCAACGTCCTGACTTTC.

CDR3 protein: CASSDTGRSPLHF. The CDR3 DNA sequence: TGTGCCAGCAGTGACACGGGTCGATCACCCCTCCACTTT. The chain employs TRBV6-1 and TRBJ1-6; D not resolved. Trimming cost V 3 bases and J 10 bases, with 10 bases left between them. The germline gives CDR1 MNHNS, CDR2 SASEGT. The CDR3 covers 13 residues.

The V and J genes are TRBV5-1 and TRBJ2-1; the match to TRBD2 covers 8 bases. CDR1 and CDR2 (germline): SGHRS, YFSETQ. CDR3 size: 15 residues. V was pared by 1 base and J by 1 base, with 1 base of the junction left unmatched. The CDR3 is CASSLSGGSYNEQFF. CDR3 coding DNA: TGCGCCAGCAGCTTGAGCGGGGGTTCCTACAATGAGCAGTTCTTC.